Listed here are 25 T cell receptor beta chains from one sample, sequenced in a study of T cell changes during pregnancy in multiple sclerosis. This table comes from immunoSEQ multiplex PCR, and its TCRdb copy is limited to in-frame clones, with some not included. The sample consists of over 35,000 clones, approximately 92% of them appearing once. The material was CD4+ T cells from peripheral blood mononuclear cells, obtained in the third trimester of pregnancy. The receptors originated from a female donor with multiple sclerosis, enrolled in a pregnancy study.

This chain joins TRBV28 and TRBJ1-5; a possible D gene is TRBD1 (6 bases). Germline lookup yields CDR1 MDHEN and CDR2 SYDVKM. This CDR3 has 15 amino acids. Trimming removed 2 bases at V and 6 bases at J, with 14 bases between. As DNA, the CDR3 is TGTGCCAGCAGTTTAGCGGGGGCGCAGGGTCAGCCCCAGCATTTT. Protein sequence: CASSLAGAQGQPQHF.

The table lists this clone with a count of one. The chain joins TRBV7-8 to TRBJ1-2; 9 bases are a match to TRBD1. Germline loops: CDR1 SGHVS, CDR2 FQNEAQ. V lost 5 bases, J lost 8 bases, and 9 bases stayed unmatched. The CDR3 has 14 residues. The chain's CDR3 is CASSLGQGEGGYTF. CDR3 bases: TGTGCCAGCAGCCTGGGACAGGGAGAAGGCGGCTACACCTTC.

The CDR3 bases are TGTGCCAGCAGTCCCAGCGGTGGTCGGAACACTGAAGCTTTCTTT. This codes for CASSPSGGRNTEAFF. The chain recombines TRBV6-5 with TRBJ1-1, with unresolved D. CDR3 size: 15 residues. Trimming left V 5 bases short and J 1 base short, with 14 bases between. Germline V gene sequence: CDR1 MNHEY, CDR2 SVGAGI.

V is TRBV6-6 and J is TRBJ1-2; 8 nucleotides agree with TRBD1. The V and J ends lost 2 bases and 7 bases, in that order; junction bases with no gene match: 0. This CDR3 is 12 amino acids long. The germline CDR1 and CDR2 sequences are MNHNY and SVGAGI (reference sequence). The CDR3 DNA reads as TGTGCCAGCAGTTACGACAGGGGTGGCTACACCTTC. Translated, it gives CASSYDRGGYTF.

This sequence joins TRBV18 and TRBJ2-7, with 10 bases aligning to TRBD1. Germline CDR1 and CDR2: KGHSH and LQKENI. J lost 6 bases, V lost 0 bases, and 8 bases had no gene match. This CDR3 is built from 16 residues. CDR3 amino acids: CASSPPRQGARGEQYF. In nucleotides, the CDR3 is TGTGCCAGCTCACCACCCCGACAGGGGGCTCGAGGCGAGCAGTACTTC.

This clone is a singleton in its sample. CDR3 in amino acids: CASSLGQGRVGANTDTQYF. For the CDR3, the DNA is TGCGCCAGCAGCTTGGGACAGGGAAGAGTAGGGGCTAATACAGATACGCAGTATTTT. The chain combines TRBV5-1 with TRBJ2-3; 7 bases are shared with TRBD1. V lost 0 bases, J lost 3 bases, and 16 bases stayed unmatched. CDR3 length: 19 amino acids. The germline V gene encodes CDR1 SGHRS and CDR2 YFSETQ. The whole variable domain, filled in from reference TRBV5-1 and TRBJ2-3, reads KAGVTQTPRYLIKTRGQQVTLSCSPISGHRSVSWYQQTPGQGLQFLFEYFSETQRNKGNFPGRFSGRQFSNSRSEMNVSTLELGDSALYLCASSLGQGRVGANTDTQYFGPGTRLTVL.

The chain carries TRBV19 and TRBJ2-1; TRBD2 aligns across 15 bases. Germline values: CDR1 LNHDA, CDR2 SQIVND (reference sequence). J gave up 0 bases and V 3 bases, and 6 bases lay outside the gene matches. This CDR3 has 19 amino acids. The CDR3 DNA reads TGTGCCAGTAGTATTGGGACTAGCGGGAGGCGCAGCTCCTACAATGAGCAGTTCTTC. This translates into CASSIGTSGRRSSYNEQFF.

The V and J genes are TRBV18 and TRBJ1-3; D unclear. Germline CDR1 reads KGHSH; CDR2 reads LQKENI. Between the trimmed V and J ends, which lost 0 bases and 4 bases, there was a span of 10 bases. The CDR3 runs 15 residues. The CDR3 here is CASSPPMARGNTIYF. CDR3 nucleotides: TGTGCCAGCTCACCACCGATGGCTAGAGGAAACACCATATATTTT.

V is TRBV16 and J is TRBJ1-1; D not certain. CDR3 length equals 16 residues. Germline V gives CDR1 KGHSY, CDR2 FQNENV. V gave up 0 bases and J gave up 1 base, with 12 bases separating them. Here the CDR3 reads CASSQSLRAGNTEAFF. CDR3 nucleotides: TGTGCCAGCAGCCAATCCCTTCGCGCCGGGAACACTGAAGCTTTCTTT.

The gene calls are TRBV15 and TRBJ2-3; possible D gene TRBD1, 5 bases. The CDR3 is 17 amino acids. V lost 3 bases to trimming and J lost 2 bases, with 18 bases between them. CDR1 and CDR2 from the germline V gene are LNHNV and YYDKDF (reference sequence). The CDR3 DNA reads TGTGCCACCAGCAGCTCTGAGTCCTCCAGGGTCACAGATACGCAGTATTTT. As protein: CATSSSESSRVTDTQYF.

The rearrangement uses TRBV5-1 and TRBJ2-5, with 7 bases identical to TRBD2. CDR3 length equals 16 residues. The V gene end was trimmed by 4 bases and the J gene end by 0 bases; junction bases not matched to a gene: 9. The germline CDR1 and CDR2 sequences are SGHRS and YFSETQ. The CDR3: CASSIVPSGNQETQYF. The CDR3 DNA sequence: TGCGCCAGCAGCATTGTACCTAGCGGCAACCAAGAGACCCAGTACTTC.

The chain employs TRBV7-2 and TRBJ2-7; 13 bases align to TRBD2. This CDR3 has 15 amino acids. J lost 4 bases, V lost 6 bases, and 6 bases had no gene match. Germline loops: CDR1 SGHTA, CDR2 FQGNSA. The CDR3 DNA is TGTGCCAGCAGACGGACTAGCGGGAGTAGTTACGAGCAGTACTTC. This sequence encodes CASRRTSGSSYEQYF.

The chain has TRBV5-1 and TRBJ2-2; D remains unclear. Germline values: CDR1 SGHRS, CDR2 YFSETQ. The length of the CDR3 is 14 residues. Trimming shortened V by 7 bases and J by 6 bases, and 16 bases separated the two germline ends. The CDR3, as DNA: TGCGCCAGCGCCTGGGTAGACGAGGCCGGGGAGCTGTTTTTT. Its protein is CASAWVDEAGELFF.

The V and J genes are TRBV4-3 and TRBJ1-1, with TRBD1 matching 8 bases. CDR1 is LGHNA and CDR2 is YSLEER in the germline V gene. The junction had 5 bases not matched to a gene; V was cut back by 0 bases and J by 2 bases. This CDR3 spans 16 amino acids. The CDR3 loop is CASSQDWDRTNTEAFF. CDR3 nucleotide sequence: TGCGCCAGCAGCCAAGATTGGGACAGGACCAACACTGAAGCTTTCTTT.

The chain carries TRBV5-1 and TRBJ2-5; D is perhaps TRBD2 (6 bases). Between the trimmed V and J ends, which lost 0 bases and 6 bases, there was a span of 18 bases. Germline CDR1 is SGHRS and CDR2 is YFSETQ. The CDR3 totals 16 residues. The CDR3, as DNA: TGCGCCAGCAGCTTGGGCGGAGCGCTGGCGGGAAAGACCCAGTACTTC. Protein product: CASSLGGALAGKTQYF.

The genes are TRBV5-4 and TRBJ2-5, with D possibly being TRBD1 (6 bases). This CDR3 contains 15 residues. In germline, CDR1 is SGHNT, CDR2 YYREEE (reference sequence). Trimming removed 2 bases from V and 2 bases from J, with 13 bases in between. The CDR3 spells CASSFTGTLQETQYF. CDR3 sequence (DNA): TGTGCCAGCAGCTTTACCGGGACACTTCAAGAGACCCAGTACTTC.

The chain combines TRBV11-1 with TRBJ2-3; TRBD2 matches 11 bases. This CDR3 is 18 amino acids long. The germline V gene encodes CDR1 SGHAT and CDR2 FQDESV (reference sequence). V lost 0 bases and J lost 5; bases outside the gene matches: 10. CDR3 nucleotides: TGTGCCAGCAGCTTAGCGCTTAGCGGGAGGGCCCTTGGAGATACGCAGTATTTT. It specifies CASSLALSGRALGDTQYF.

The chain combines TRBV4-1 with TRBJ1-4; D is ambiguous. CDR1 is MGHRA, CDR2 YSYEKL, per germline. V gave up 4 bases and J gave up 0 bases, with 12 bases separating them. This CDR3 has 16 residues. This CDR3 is CASSPLRETTNEKLFF. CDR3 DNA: TGCGCCAGCAGCCCCCTCCGAGAAACAACTAATGAAAAACTGTTTTTT.

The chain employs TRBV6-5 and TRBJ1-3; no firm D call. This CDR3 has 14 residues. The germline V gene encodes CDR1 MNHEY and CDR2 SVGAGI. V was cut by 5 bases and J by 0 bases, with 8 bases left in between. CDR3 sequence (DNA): TGTGCCAGCAGTAAGCGGGCCTCTGGAAACACCATATATTTT. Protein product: CASSKRASGNTIYF.

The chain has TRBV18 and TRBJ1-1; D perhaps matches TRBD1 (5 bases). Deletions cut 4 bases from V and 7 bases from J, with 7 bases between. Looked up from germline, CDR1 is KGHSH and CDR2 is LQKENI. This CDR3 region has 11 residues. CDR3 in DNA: TGTGCCAGCTCACACACAGGTGAAGCTTTCTTT. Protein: CASSHTGEAFF.

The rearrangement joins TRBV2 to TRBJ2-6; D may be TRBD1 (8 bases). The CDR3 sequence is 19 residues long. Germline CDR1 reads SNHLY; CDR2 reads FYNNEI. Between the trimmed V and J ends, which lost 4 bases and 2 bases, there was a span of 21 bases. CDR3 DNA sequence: TGTGCCAGCAGTGCAACAGGGGGGGGCCGTTGGCCTGGGGCCAACGTCCTGACTTTC. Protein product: CASSATGGGRWPGANVLTF.

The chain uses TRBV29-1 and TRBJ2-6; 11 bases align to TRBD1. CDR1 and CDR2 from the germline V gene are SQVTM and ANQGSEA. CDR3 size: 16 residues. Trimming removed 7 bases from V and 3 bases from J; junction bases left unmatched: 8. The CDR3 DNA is TGCAGCGCGCGAGGACAGGGGGCAAATGGGGCCAACGTCCTGACTTTC. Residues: CSARGQGANGANVLTF.

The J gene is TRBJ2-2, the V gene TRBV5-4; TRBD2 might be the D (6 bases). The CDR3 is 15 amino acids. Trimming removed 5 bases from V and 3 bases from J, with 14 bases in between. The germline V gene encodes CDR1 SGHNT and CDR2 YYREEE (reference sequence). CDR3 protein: CASRQFSGDTGELFF. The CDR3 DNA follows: TGTGCCAGCAGACAATTCTCGGGGGACACCGGGGAGCTGTTTTTT.

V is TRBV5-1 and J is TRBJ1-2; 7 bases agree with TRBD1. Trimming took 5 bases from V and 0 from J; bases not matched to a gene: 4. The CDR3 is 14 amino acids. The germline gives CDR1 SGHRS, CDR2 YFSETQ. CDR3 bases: TGCGCCAGCAGGGGGACAGACACTAACTATGGCTACACCTTC. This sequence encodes CASRGTDTNYGYTF.

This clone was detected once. This CDR3 is CATSRDPPDRILNEQFF. The CDR3, as DNA: TGTGCCACCAGCAGAGATCCGCCGGACAGGATCCTCAATGAGCAGTTCTTC. The chain recombines TRBV15 with TRBJ2-1, with 7 bases identical to TRBD1. CDR3 size: 17 residues. Losses at the gene ends were 0 bases for V and 6 bases for J; bases not matched to a gene: 11. CDR1 and CDR2 from the germline V gene are LNHNV and YYDKDF (reference sequence).